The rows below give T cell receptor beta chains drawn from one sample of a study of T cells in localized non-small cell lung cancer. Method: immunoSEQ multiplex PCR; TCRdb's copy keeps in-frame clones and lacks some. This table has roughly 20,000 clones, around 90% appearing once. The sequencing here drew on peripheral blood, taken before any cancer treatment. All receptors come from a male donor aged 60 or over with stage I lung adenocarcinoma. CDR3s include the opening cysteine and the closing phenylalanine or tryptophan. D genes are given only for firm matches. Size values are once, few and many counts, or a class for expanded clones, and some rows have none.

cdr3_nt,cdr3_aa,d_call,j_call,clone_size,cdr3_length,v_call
TGTGCCAGCAGTTCTCAGGGACCCACCGGGGAGCTGTTTTTT,CASSSQGPTGELFF,-,TRBJ2-2,-,14,TRBV27
TGTGCCATCAGTGAGTCGGCGCGCACAGATACGCAGTATTTT,CAISESARTDTQYF,-,TRBJ2-3,-,14,TRBV10-3
TGTGCCAGCAGCCGACCGGGACTTCCCAGCACAGATACGCAGTATTTT,CASSRPGLPSTDTQYF,-,TRBJ2-3,-,16,TRBV14
TGCAGCGTGCATTCCGCAGGAGCTAGCAAAAACATTCAGTACTTC,CSVHSAGASKNIQYF,-,TRBJ2-4,-,15,TRBV29-1
TGTGCCAGCAGCCGGTCGCCAGATCAGCCCCAGCATTTT,CASSRSPDQPQHF,-,TRBJ1-5,-,13,TRBV7-9
TGTGCCAGCAGCTTAGGCAGGGGGCTTGGAGAGACCCAGTACTTC,CASSLGRGLGETQYF,TRBD1,TRBJ2-5,-,15,TRBV7-6
TGTGCCAGCAGCTTTCGCGGAGGGAATAGGGGGTATGGCTACACCTTC,CASSFRGGNRGYGYTF,-,TRBJ1-2,-,16,TRBV11-2
TGTGCCAGCAGCCAAGATCCTAGCGGGGGGGCAGAGACCCAGTACTTC,CASSQDPSGGAETQYF,TRBD2,TRBJ2-5,large,16,TRBV4-2
TGCAGCGTTGTGGTAGCCTCTGGAAACACCATATATTTT,CSVVVASGNTIYF,-,TRBJ1-3,-,13,TRBV29-1
TGCGCCAGCAGCCAAGAACCGGGAGGGCGTGGAAACACCATATATTTT,CASSQEPGGRGNTIYF,-,TRBJ1-3,once,16,TRBV4-3
TGCGCCAGCAGCTTGGCCGGGGGTGCAGCCAATTCACCCCTCCACTTT,CASSLAGGAANSPLHF,-,TRBJ1-6,-,16,TRBV5-1
TGTGCCAGCGCCGCGAGGGGACAGGGCACAGATACGCAGTATTTT,CASAARGQGTDTQYF,TRBD1,TRBJ2-3,-,15,TRBV2
TGCGCCAGCAGTGAGTCCGGGGGGGAAACCCAGTACTTC,CASSESGGETQYF,TRBD2,TRBJ2-5,-,13,TRBV10-1
TGTGCCAGCAGCCGGACTACTAACTATGGCTACACCTTC,CASSRTTNYGYTF,-,TRBJ1-2,-,13,TRBV28
TGTGCCAGCAGCCGCTCGGCAGGGGGCCTCCCCTATGGCTACACCTTC,CASSRSAGGLPYGYTF,TRBD1,TRBJ1-2,-,16,TRBV7-9
TGTGCCAGAAGCTCACGGTTCGGAGGAGATCTCACAGATACGCAGTATTTT,CARSSRFGGDLTDTQYF,-,TRBJ2-3,-,17,TRBV5-3
TGTGCCATCAGCCAGGGGACGGAACAGCCCCAGCATTTT,CAISQGTEQPQHF,-,TRBJ1-5,-,13,TRBV10-3
TGTGCCATCAGGTGGGACCGCGACTCCTACGAGCAGTACTTC,CAIRWDRDSYEQYF,-,TRBJ2-7,once,14,TRBV10-3
TGTGCCATCAGTGAGTTCCGTATCGACACGCGTGGGGCCCAGTACTTC,CAISEFRIDTRGAQYF,-,TRBJ2-5,-,16,TRBV10-3
TGCAGCGTTGAATGGGGCAGGAACTACGAGCAGTACTTC,CSVEWGRNYEQYF,-,TRBJ2-7,-,13,TRBV29-1
TGTGCCAGCAGTTTTGGACAGCAACTTAATTCACCCCTCCACTTT,CASSFGQQLNSPLHF,-,TRBJ1-6,-,15,TRBV28
TGTGCCAGCAGTTATGGCTATGGCTACACCTTC,CASSYGYGYTF,-,TRBJ1-2,-,11,TRBV6-5
TGTGCCAGCAGCGTAGGACTAGCGGGGGCTCTCGTGAATGGAAGAAAACATAGCACAGATACGCAGTATTTT,CASSVGLAGALVNGRKHSTDTQYF,TRBD2,TRBJ2-3,-,24,TRBV9
TGTGCCAGCAGTGAATCAGGGACGTCAGAGACCCAGTACTTC,CASSESGTSETQYF,-,TRBJ2-5,-,14,TRBV25-1
TGTGCCAGCAGCCCCGGGATGGACAGGGCCCGCGGTAACTATGGCTACACCTTC,CASSPGMDRARGNYGYTF,TRBD1,TRBJ1-2,-,18,TRBV5-4
TGTGCCAGCAGCCCCCGGTTGGGCACTGAAGCTTTCTTT,CASSPRLGTEAFF,-,TRBJ1-1,-,13,TRBV9
TGTGCCAGCAGCTCACAGGGACAGGGGACGAGACAGCCCCAGCATTTT,CASSSQGQGTRQPQHF,TRBD1,TRBJ1-5,-,16,TRBV7-2
TGTGCCAGCAGTTTGCGGGACAGGGTGCCTCCTTATAATTCACCCCTCCACTTT,CASSLRDRVPPYNSPLHF,TRBD1,TRBJ1-6,-,18,TRBV28
TGTGCCAGCAGTACCCCCCGGGACAATCCTTTCGTCTACGAGCAGTACTTC,CASSTPRDNPFVYEQYF,-,TRBJ2-7,once,17,TRBV28
TGCGCCAGCAGTGAAGGGACAGTTTATAATTCACCCCTCCACTTT,CASSEGTVYNSPLHF,TRBD1,TRBJ1-6,-,15,TRBV10-2
TGTGCCAGCAGTTTATTACGAAGACTAGCGGGAGTCCACGAGCAGTACTTC,CASSLLRRLAGVHEQYF,TRBD2,TRBJ2-7,-,17,TRBV27
TGTGCCAGCAGCTTAAAACTGGGAGGGAGGGTTCAAGAGACCCAGTACTTC,CASSLKLGGRVQETQYF,TRBD2,TRBJ2-5,-,17,TRBV7-6
TGCGCCAGCAGCCAGACACTCGGGACAGGCTCTAACTATGGCTACACCTTC,CASSQTLGTGSNYGYTF,TRBD1,TRBJ1-2,once,17,TRBV5-1